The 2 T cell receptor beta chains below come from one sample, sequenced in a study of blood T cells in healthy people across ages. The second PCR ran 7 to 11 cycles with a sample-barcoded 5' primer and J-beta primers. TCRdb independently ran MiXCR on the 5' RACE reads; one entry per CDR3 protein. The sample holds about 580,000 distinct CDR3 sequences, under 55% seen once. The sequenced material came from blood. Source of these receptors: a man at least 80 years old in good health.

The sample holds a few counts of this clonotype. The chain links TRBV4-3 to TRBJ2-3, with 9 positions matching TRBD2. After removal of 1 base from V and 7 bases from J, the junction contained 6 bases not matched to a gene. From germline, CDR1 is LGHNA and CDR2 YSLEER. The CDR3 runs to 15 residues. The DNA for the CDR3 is TGCGCCAGCAGCCAAGCGATAGCGGGAGTAAATACGCAGTATTTT. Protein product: CASSQAIAGVNTQYF.

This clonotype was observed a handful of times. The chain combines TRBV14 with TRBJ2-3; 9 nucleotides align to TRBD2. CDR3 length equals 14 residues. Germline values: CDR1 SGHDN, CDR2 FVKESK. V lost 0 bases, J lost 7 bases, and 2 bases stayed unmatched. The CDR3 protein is CASSQELAGHTQYF. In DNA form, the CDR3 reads TGTGCCAGCAGCCAAGAGCTAGCGGGACATACGCAGTATTTT.